The 21 T cell receptor beta chains below all came from one sample that was sequenced in a study of cytotoxic CD8 clonotypes in ibrutinib-treated CLL. Method: immunoSEQ multiplex PCR; TCRdb's copy keeps in-frame clones and lacks some. The sample carries 190,000 or so clones, roughly 72% recorded once. The input for sequencing was PBMCs, taken after 24 months of ibrutinib treatment. The receptors stem from a human donor with chronic lymphocytic leukemia.

The chain joins TRBV6-5 to TRBJ2-1; TRBD2 aligns across 8 bases. This CDR3 is 15 amino acids long. Germline V CDR1 and CDR2: MNHEY, SVGAGI. Germline trimming cut 6 bases from V and 4 bases from J; bases unmatched to any gene: 8. CDR3 coding DNA: TGTGCCAGCAGCGGAACTAGCGGATCATACAATGAGCAGTTCTTC. Its protein product is CASSGTSGSYNEQFF.

This clone was seen once. This chain connects TRBV19 to TRBJ2-7; D is possibly TRBD1 (6 bases). CDR3 length: 13 residues. V lost 5 bases, J lost 2 bases, and 10 bases lay in between. CDR1 is LNHDA, CDR2 SQIVND, per germline (reference sequence). The CDR3 reads CASSLQGTYEQYF. CDR3 nucleotide sequence: TGTGCCAGTAGTCTGCAGGGGACCTACGAGCAGTACTTC.

This clone has more than one count but fewer than ten. The chain is built from TRBV7-9 and TRBJ2-2, with TRBD1 identical over 7 bases. The CDR3 is 15 amino acids. V lost 6 bases and J lost 3; bases outside the gene matches: 7. Per the germline V gene, CDR1 is SEHNR and CDR2 is FQNEAQ (reference sequence). The CDR3 bases are TGTGCCAGCAGTCGAGGGGGCGGGTACACCGGGGAGCTGTTTTTT. It translates to CASSRGGGYTGELFF.

With regard to this clone: Other nucleotide sequences in the sample specify the same CDR3. J is TRBJ2-7 and V is TRBV7-9; D gene unclear. The V end lost 4 bases, the J end lost 2 bases, and 6 bases lay between the germline ends. This CDR3 spans 12 amino acids. Germline CDR1 is SEHNR and CDR2 is FQNEAQ (reference sequence). CDR3 in DNA: TGTGCCAGCAGCTCAACCCCCTACGAGCAGTACTTC. Residues: CASSSTPYEQYF. Full variable domain (remainder filled in from reference TRBV7-9 and TRBJ2-7): DTGVSQNPRHKITKRGQNVTFRCDPISEHNRLYWYRQTLGQGPEFLTYFQNEAQLEKSRLLSDRFSAERPKGSFSTLEIQRTEQGDSAMYLCASSSTPYEQYFGPGTRLTVT.

The V gene is TRBV10-3, the J gene TRBJ1-2, with 7 bases identical to TRBD1. The J segment lost 0 bases and the V segment lost 4 bases, leaving 2 bases of the junction unmatched. Germline V lookup: CDR1 ENHRY, CDR2 SYGVKD. The CDR3 sequence is 14 residues long. The CDR3, as DNA: TGTGCCATCAGTGGGACAGGAGCTAACTATGGCTACACCTTC. This encodes CAISGTGANYGYTF.

CDR3 sequence: CASSLGTGMNTEAFF. CDR3 DNA: TGTGCCAGCAGCTTAGGTACAGGTATGAACACTGAAGCTTTCTTT. J is TRBJ1-1 and V is TRBV7-2, with D maybe TRBD1 (5 bases). The CDR3 is 15 amino acids. The V gene lost 1 base and the J gene lost 0 bases, with 9 bases spanning the gap. Germline CDR1 is SGHTA and CDR2 is FQGNSA.

This rearrangement joins TRBV6-5 to TRBJ1-5; no reliable D call. Trimming removed 6 bases from V and 3 bases from J, with 15 bases in between. Germline CDR1 and CDR2: MNHEY and SVGAGI. The CDR3 runs to 15 residues. In DNA, the CDR3 is TGTGCCAGCAGGCTCTCGGGGTGGGACAATCAGCCCCAGCATTTT. The encoded protein is CASRLSGWDNQPQHF.

The chain uses TRBV30 and TRBJ1-1; weak D call: TRBD1 (6 bases). This CDR3 has 13 amino acids. Germline CDR1 is GTSNPN and CDR2 is SVGIG (reference sequence). The V gene lost 3 bases and the J gene lost 6 bases, with 14 bases spanning the gap. Here the CDR3 DNA reads TGTGCCTGGAGCTCCTCAGAGGGGGCTGAAGCTTTCTTT. Its protein is CAWSSSEGAEAFF.

The chain links TRBV4-2 to TRBJ2-2; the D gene is possibly TRBD2 (6 bases). Trimming shortened V by 8 bases and J by 4 bases, and 14 bases separated the two germline ends. CDR1 is LGHNA and CDR2 is YNFKEQ in the germline V gene. The CDR3 consists of 14 residues. CDR3 sequence reads: CASAYLATTGELFF. The CDR3 DNA reads as TGTGCCAGCGCCTATCTAGCGACCACCGGGGAGCTGTTTTTT.

This chain links TRBV27 with TRBJ2-7; unclear D gene. Germline V CDR1 and CDR2: MNHEY, SMNVEV (reference sequence). The CDR3 contains 11 residues. The ends were cut back, 3 bases at V and 4 bases at J, with 4 bases in the middle. The CDR3 region has the DNA TGTGCCAGCAGTTTCGGGTACGAGCAGTACTTC. Amino acids: CASSFGYEQYF.

The CDR3: CASSLQTSNNEQFF. The DNA of the CDR3 is TGCGCCAGCAGCTTACAGACTAGTAACAATGAGCAGTTCTTC. The J gene is TRBJ2-1, the V gene TRBV5-1; D possibly corresponds to TRBD2 (6 bases). The length of the CDR3 is 14 residues. Per germline, CDR1 SGHRS and CDR2 YFSETQ. Deletions cut 2 bases from V and 5 bases from J, with 11 bases between.

In its sample, this clone was seen a few times. The J gene is TRBJ1-3, the V gene TRBV11-1; a possible D gene is TRBD1 (5 bases). From germline, CDR1 is SGHAT and CDR2 FQDESV (reference sequence). CDR3 length: 14 residues. Deletions cut 6 bases from V and 4 bases from J, with 13 bases between. The CDR3 DNA follows: TGTGCCAGCAGTATCCGAGACAGCGGAAACACCATATATTTT. It encodes CASSIRDSGNTIYF.

The CDR3 sequence is CSATGFGNTIYF. CDR3 sequence (DNA): TGCAGCGCGACAGGGTTCGGAAACACCATATATTTT. This rearrangement joins TRBV29-1 to TRBJ1-3; 7 nucleotides agree with TRBD1. This CDR3 has 12 amino acids. The V and J ends lost 7 bases and 4 bases, in that order; junction bases with no gene match: 4. The germline V gene has CDR1 SQVTM and CDR2 ANQGSEA.

The V and J genes are TRBV27 and TRBJ2-1, with D unclear. Trimming removed 6 bases at V and 10 bases at J, with 10 bases between. Germline lookup yields CDR1 MNHEY and CDR2 SMNVEV (reference sequence). The CDR3 contains 11 residues. CDR3 in amino acids: CASSPGREQFF. The CDR3 region has the DNA TGTGCCAGCAGCCCTGGGCGGGAGCAGTTCTTC.

This chain joins TRBV7-2 and TRBJ2-2, with a tentative D call TRBD2 (6 bases). CDR3 size: 16 residues. Germline V lookup: CDR1 SGHTA, CDR2 FQGNSA. The V end was cut by 0 bases, the J end by 0 bases, with 8 bases between. Written as DNA, the CDR3 is TGTGCCAGCAGCTTAGCGCGGGGAGCGAACACCGGGGAGCTGTTTTTT. The encoded protein is CASSLARGANTGELFF.

The chain recombines TRBV5-6 with TRBJ2-5; 13 bases are a match to TRBD2. This CDR3 is 15 amino acids long. Germline loops: CDR1 SGHDT, CDR2 YYEEEE. The V and J ends lost 4 bases and 5 bases, in that order; junction bases with no gene match: 5. Written as DNA, the CDR3 is TGTGCCAGCAGCAGGGGACTAGCGGGACAGGAGACCCAGTACTTC. Amino acids: CASSRGLAGQETQYF.

This clone was seen only a few times. The CDR3 DNA sequence: TGTGCCAGCAGAAACCGGGACAGGGCCAAGACCCAGTACTTC. It is translated as CASRNRDRAKTQYF. The chain has TRBV6-6 and TRBJ2-5; 9 nucleotides agree with TRBD1. J gave up 6 bases and V 6 bases, and 8 bases lay outside the gene matches. The germline V gene encodes CDR1 MNHNY and CDR2 SVGAGI (reference sequence). There are 14 residues in the CDR3.

The chain links TRBV19 to TRBJ2-7; D possibly corresponds to TRBD1 (5 bases). The length of the CDR3 is 14 residues. Germline-derived CDR1 and CDR2 are LNHDA and SQIVND (reference sequence). V was shortened by 3 bases and J by 3 bases, with 12 bases between the two germline ends. The CDR3 is CASSIRGGGYEQYF. The CDR3 DNA reads TGTGCCAGTAGTATTAGGGGCGGTGGCTACGAGCAGTACTTC.

The chain couples TRBV7-8 to TRBJ1-4; 8 positions agree with TRBD1. Germline loops: CDR1 SGHVS, CDR2 FQNEAQ. The ends lost 2 bases at V and 5 bases at J; junction bases unmatched: 4. This CDR3 contains 15 residues. The CDR3: CASSLRDRPNEKLFF. The CDR3 region has the DNA TGTGCCAGCAGCTTACGGGACAGGCCGAATGAAAAACTGTTTTTT.

The chain joins TRBV19 to TRBJ2-2; 11 nucleotides agree with TRBD2. The junction had 5 bases not matched to a gene; V was cut back by 2 bases and J by 6 bases. This CDR3 is 16 amino acids long. CDR1 is LNHDA and CDR2 is SQIVND in the germline V gene (reference sequence). Written as DNA, the CDR3 is TGTGCCAGTAGTATACACGGGACTAGCGGAGCCGGGGAGCTGTTTTTT. Its protein product is CASSIHGTSGAGELFF.

V gene TRBV23-1 combines with J gene TRBJ2-7, with 10 bases that match TRBD1. TRBV23-1 is marked as an open reading frame, function uncertain. CDR3 length: 16 residues. With 2 bases clipped from V and 3 bases from J, the junction kept 7 bases outside the gene matches. The CDR3 protein is CASSQTRDRGYYEQYF. For the CDR3, the DNA is TGCGCCAGCAGTCAAACCCGGGACAGGGGATACTACGAGCAGTACTTC.